This TCR beta chain was sequenced for a study of T-cell reconstitution after alpha-beta-depleted transplantation in children (dated by TCRdb to the mid-2010s). In the study overall: Using TCR repertoire profiling, the study followed T-cell immune reconstitution in a quantitative way in children after TCRalphabeta/CD19-depleted allogeneic hematopoietic cell transplantation.

Per the germline V gene, SGHRS is the CDR1 and YFSETQ is the CDR2. CDR3 length: 13 amino acids, cysteine to phenylalanine. The retained sequence is limited to the CDR3, 39 bases, with the frame set at the first base. Unmatched junction bases come to 2, with V trimmed by 6 bases and J by 8 bases. Library method: PCR. Instrument on record: Illumina HiSeq 2500. TCR library preparation used molecular barcoding, with unique molecular identifiers applied to normalize quantification of the TCRbeta repertoire. TCRdb handled the public reads itself, with Q25 trimming in fastp and clone calling in MiXCR, and kept productive beta chains. Each entry is one CDR3 protein sequence, shown with its most common DNA and genes. Across this sample there are about 340,000 distinct CDR3 sequences, with 10% seen only once. The ten top clones hold 2% to 3% of the sample. This clonotype showed up just a few times. The specificity of this receptor is unknown. No qualities accompany the bases; no much larger clone lies one base away.

This clonotype originated in a human donor who donated a stem cell graft to a child with acute lymphoblastic leukemia. This sequence uses TRBV5-1 and TRBJ2-1; TRBD2 fits 13 bases in the junction. Sequenced material: PBMCs from the stem cell graft donor, taken from the stem cell graft. The DNA sequence is given as TGCGCCAGCAACGGACTAGCGGGAGATGAGCAGTTCTTC. Translated, it gives CASNGLAGDEQFF.